The 20 T cell receptor beta chains below come from one sample, sequenced in a study of technical replicates of blood from several donors. The table came from immunoSEQ multiplex PCR; TCRdb's copy has only in-frame clones and leaves some out. The sample contains under 85,000 clones, 75% to 90% of which appear only once. Specimen: PBMCs. All receptors come from a human donor in good health. Some clones in this sample may be carry-over from other donors' samples.

This rearrangement joins TRBV9 to TRBJ2-1; TRBD2 matches 7 bases. CDR3 size: 15 residues. Looked up from germline, CDR1 is SGDLS and CDR2 is YYNGEE. The V gene end was trimmed by 3 bases and the J gene end by 9 bases; junction bases not matched to a gene: 12. The CDR3 here is CASSAQGLPGGEQFF. The DNA for the CDR3 is TGTGCCAGCAGCGCCCAAGGACTTCCGGGAGGTGAGCAGTTCTTC.

The J gene is TRBJ1-2, the V gene TRBV6-1, with 7 nucleotides matching TRBD1. Per the germline V gene, CDR1 is MNHNS and CDR2 is SASEGT. This CDR3 is 13 amino acids long. Trimming took 4 bases from V and 8 from J; bases not matched to a gene: 7. The CDR3 is CASSADRVGGYTF. As DNA, the CDR3 is TGTGCCAGCAGTGCCGACAGGGTAGGGGGCTACACCTTC.

The rearrangement links TRBV7-2 to TRBJ2-2, with TRBD2 matching 7 bases. CDR1 is SGHTA and CDR2 is FQGNSA in the germline V gene. V lost 0 bases, J lost 4 bases, and 5 bases stayed unmatched. The CDR3 is 16 amino acids. The CDR3: CASSLAGGFGTGELFF. The CDR3 region has the DNA TGTGCCAGCAGCTTAGCGGGGGGGTTCGGCACCGGGGAGCTGTTTTTT.

The chain uses TRBV12-1 and TRBJ2-5; TRBD2 is the table's D call, not checked against the DNA. TRBV12-1 is an annotated pseudogene. The CDR3 has 18 amino acids. DNA for the CDR3: TGTGCCAGCAGCTTTGATTCCCGGGAGGGGGTGAGGGGCGAGACCCAGTACTTC. As protein: CASSFDSREGVRGETQYF.

This chain links TRBV4-2 with TRBJ2-5, with no clear D. Trimming left V 3 bases short and J 0 bases short, with 14 bases between. CDR1 is LGHNA, CDR2 YNFKEQ, per germline. The length of the CDR3 is 16 residues. In DNA, the CDR3 is TGTGCCAGCAGCCAGAAGGCGGTAACGTACCAAGAGACCCAGTACTTC. Its translation is CASSQKAVTYQETQYF.

This clone came up a few times. This chain uses TRBV21-1 with TRBJ2-3; TRBD2 is the table's D call and was not checked against the DNA. TRBV21-1 is classified as a pseudogene. CDR3 length: 14 amino acids. This CDR3 reads CAPKREWVPDTQYF. The CDR3 DNA reads TGTGCCCCTAAGCGGGAGTGGGTCCCAGATACGCAGTATTTT.

The V call is TRBV9, the J call TRBJ1-2, with 8 bases that match TRBD1. V lost 4 bases, J lost 4 bases, and 6 bases stayed unmatched. Germline CDR1 and CDR2: SGDLS and YYNGEE. The CDR3 consists of 14 residues. The CDR3 here is CASSSRTGTYGYTF. CDR3 bases: TGTGCCAGCAGCTCGCGGACAGGGACCTATGGCTACACCTTC.

The genes are TRBV11-2 and TRBJ2-2; TRBD1 matches 8 bases. The CDR3 length is 14 residues. Germline loops: CDR1 SGHAT, CDR2 FQNNGV. V lost 3 bases and J lost 5; bases outside the gene matches: 2. CDR3 DNA: TGTGCCAGCAGCTTCCACAGGGGGACCGGGGAGCTGTTTTTT. Its protein product is CASSFHRGTGELFF. Drawing the rest from reference TRBV11-2 and TRBJ2-2, the complete variable domain is EAGVAQSPRYKIIEKRQSVAFWCNPISGHATLYWYQQILGQGPKLLIQFQNNGVVDDSQLPKDRFSAERLKGVDSTLKIQPAKLEDSAVYLCASSFHRGTGELFFGEGSRLTVL.

This clone occurred once. The chain is built from TRBV9 and TRBJ2-1; 7 positions agree with TRBD2. V shed 4 bases, J shed 10 bases, and the junction held 8 bases outside the gene matches. The V gene's germline CDR1 is SGDLS and CDR2 YYNGEE. The CDR3 covers 13 residues. The CDR3 sequence: CASSPSGGEEQFF. CDR3 DNA: TGTGCCAGCAGCCCCTCGGGAGGAGAGGAGCAGTTCTTC.

The V and J genes are TRBV6-5 and TRBJ1-1; weak D call: TRBD1 (6 bases). The CDR3 runs 15 residues. CDR1 MNHEY and CDR2 SVGAGI come from the germline V gene. The V end lost 7 bases, the J end lost 2 bases, and 17 bases lay between the germline ends. The CDR3 sequence is CASTPGGGLNTEAFF. The CDR3 nucleotides are TGTGCCAGCACGCCGGGGGGCGGACTAAACACTGAAGCTTTCTTT.

The genes are TRBV7-2 and TRBJ1-2; D possibly corresponds to TRBD1 (5 bases). The CDR3 consists of 15 residues. The ends were cut back, 2 bases at V and 4 bases at J, with 14 bases in the middle. From germline, CDR1 is SGHTA and CDR2 FQGNSA. The CDR3 here is CASSLSPDTFYGYTF. The CDR3 DNA reads TGTGCCAGCAGCTTATCCCCGGACACCTTCTATGGCTACACCTTC.

The chain carries TRBV13 and TRBJ2-7; no reliable D call. The CDR3 is 14 amino acids. The germline V and J ends were trimmed by 1 base and 2 bases, with 9 bases remaining between them. Germline CDR1 reads PRHDT; CDR2 reads FYEKMQ (reference sequence). CDR3 region: CASSLEMWPYEQYF. Here the CDR3 DNA reads TGTGCCAGCAGCTTAGAAATGTGGCCCTACGAGCAGTACTTC.

V usage is TRBV7-2 and J usage is TRBJ1-6; tentatively, D is TRBD1 (5 bases). V was clipped by 6 bases and J by 10 bases, with 10 bases between them. The CDR3 has 12 amino acids. Germline assignment: CDR1 SGHTA and CDR2 FQGNSA. The CDR3 DNA reads TGTGCCAGCAGTTCAGGGTCATCACCCCTCCACTTT. Translation gives CASSSGSSPLHF.

The chain employs TRBV7-2 and TRBJ1-2, with D possibly TRBD1 on 6 matching bases. V was cut by 5 bases and J by 6 bases, with 13 bases left in between. This CDR3 has 13 residues. In germline, CDR1 is SGHTA, CDR2 FQGNSA. CDR3 region: CASSPAAGDGYTF. Here the CDR3 DNA reads TGTGCCAGCAGCCCCGCGGCAGGGGATGGCTACACCTTC.

The chain has TRBV6-6 and TRBJ1-2; D is ambiguous. This CDR3 has 14 amino acids. Trimming took off 2 bases at V and 0 bases at J, with 7 bases between the two ends. Per the germline V gene, CDR1 is MNHNY and CDR2 is SVGAGI (reference sequence). The CDR3 bases are TGTGCCAGCAGTTACGGAGGCCCTAACTATGGCTACACCTTC. It is translated as CASSYGGPNYGYTF.

This chain connects TRBV5-6 to TRBJ2-5; tentatively, D is TRBD2 (6 bases). This CDR3 is built from 12 residues. The germline V gene has CDR1 SGHDT and CDR2 YYEEEE. Deletions cut 4 bases from V and 9 bases from J, with 13 bases between. The CDR3 sequence is CASSRTPGAQYF. DNA of the CDR3: TGTGCCAGCAGCCGGACGCCGGGGGCCCAGTACTTC. Together with reference TRBV5-6 and TRBJ2-5, the CDR3 gives the full variable domain: DAGVTQSPTHLIKTRGQQVTLRCSPKSGHDTVSWYQQALGQGPQFIFQYYEEEERQRGNFPDRFSGHQFPNYSSELNVNALLLGDSALYLCASSRTPGAQYFGPGTRLLVL.

The chain joins TRBV5-1 to TRBJ2-1; TRBD2 matches 11 bases. Unmatched junction bases numbered 9, after V lost 6 bases and J lost 7 bases. The CDR3 loop spans 15 amino acids. The germline gives CDR1 SGHRS, CDR2 YFSETQ. CDR3 nucleotide sequence: TGCGCCAGCACCATTAGCGGGGGGGCGTGGAATGAGCAGTTCTTC. Amino acid sequence: CASTISGGAWNEQFF.

The genes are TRBV11-3 and TRBJ2-2, with D unclear. The CDR3 is 13 residues long. CDR1 SGHNT and CDR2 YENEEA come from the germline V gene. Between the trimmed V and J ends, which lost 0 bases and 6 bases, there was a span of 5 bases. The DNA for the CDR3 is TGTGCCAGCAGCTTAGATCAGGCCGGGGAGCTGTTTTTT. As protein: CASSLDQAGELFF.

The chain couples TRBV15 to TRBJ1-5; 12 nucleotides align to TRBD1. Germline CDR1 and CDR2: LNHNV and YYDKDF (reference sequence). The CDR3 covers 18 residues. J was trimmed by 0 bases and V by 5 bases; bases with no gene match: 8. The CDR3 sequence: CATSGRDRGLYSNQPQHF. In nucleotides, the CDR3 is TGTGCCACCAGCGGCCGGGACAGGGGGCTCTATAGCAATCAGCCCCAGCATTTT. Variable domain in full (rest from reference TRBV15 and TRBJ1-5): DAMVIQNPRYQVTQFGKPVTLSCSQTLNHNVMYWYQQKSSQAPKLLFHYYDKDFNNEADTPDNFQSRRPNTSFCFLDIRSPGLGDTAMYLCATSGRDRGLYSNQPQHFGDGTRLSIL.

The gene calls are TRBV7-6 and TRBJ2-5; D possibly corresponds to TRBD1 (5 bases). The V gene lost 4 bases and the J gene lost 4 bases, with 16 bases spanning the gap. This CDR3 is built from 15 residues. Germline loops: CDR1 SGHVS, CDR2 FNYEAQ. CDR3 nucleotide sequence: TGTGCCAGCAGCTCCACGGCCCATAGGGGAGAGACCCAGTACTTC. Encoded protein: CASSSTAHRGETQYF.